This paragraph covers one TCR beta chain sequence. As yet, its antigen is unknown. V was clipped by 2 bases and J by 8 bases, with 10 bases between them. Germline CDR1 and CDR2: SGHRS and YFSETQ. The CDR3 sequence is 12 residues long. The sample originates from a study of cytomegalovirus exposure and HLA in healthy donors. Looking at the study overall: An early data release held approximately 80 million unique TCRs from HLA-typed donors. General study results and limits: A few of the chains that were CMV-associated were confirmed in vitro to be specific for CMV antigens. CMV serostatus was the only immune exposure information that was available.

PCR amplification relied on 60 Vbeta primers (plus 13 Jbeta primers). Data came from immunoSEQ multiplex PCR; TCRdb stores just in-frame clones and leaves some out. The data hold around 100,000 clones, with about 81% observed a single time. This receptor was taken from a woman aged 40 to 50 in good health and CMV-seropositive. The V gene is TRBV5-1, the J gene TRBJ1-2; no firm D call. Sequenced input: PBMCs. CDR3 region: CASSLDTMGYTF. The CDR3 region has the DNA TGCGCCAGCAGCTTAGATACTATGGGCTACACCTTC. Full variable domain (missing parts from reference TRBV5-1 and TRBJ1-2): KAGVTQTPRYLIKTRGQQVTLSCSPISGHRSVSWYQQTPGQGLQFLFEYFSETQRNKGNFPGRFSGRQFSNSRSEMNVSTLELGDSALYLCASSLDTMGYTFGSGTRLTVV.